Each of the 2 T cell receptor beta chains below was sequenced from the same sample in a study of beta chain features in type 1 diabetes. The authors reverse transcribed all of the isolated RNA, so sequencing captured expressed TCRB transcripts. TCRdb's copy holds only in-frame clones and misses some; the assay was immunoSEQ multiplex PCR. The data hold roughly 450,000 clones, with approximately 15% observed a single time. Material for sequencing was naive CD4+ T cells from blood. The receptors were sampled from a man aged 25-45 years in good health.

This clone was detected only a few times. The chain carries TRBV9 and TRBJ2-2; TRBD1 is a possible D gene (6 bases). The V gene's germline CDR1 is SGDLS and CDR2 YYNGEE. CDR3 length: 16 residues. V was shortened by 4 bases and J by 0 bases, with 13 bases between the two germline ends. The CDR3 protein is CASSLRGQPNTGELFF. Written as DNA, the CDR3 is TGTGCCAGCAGCCTACGAGGACAGCCGAACACCGGGGAGCTGTTTTTT.

This rearrangement joins TRBV7-9 to TRBJ1-1; D is undetermined. This CDR3 region has 12 residues. Trimming stripped 4 bases from V and 8 bases from J, with 11 bases between. CDR1 is SEHNR and CDR2 is FQNEAQ in the germline V gene (reference sequence). The CDR3 DNA reads TGTGCCAGCAGCTCAGAATGGACCGAAGCTTTCTTT. Protein product: CASSSEWTEAFF.